This T cell receptor (beta chain) was documented in a study of cytomegalovirus exposure and HLA in healthy donors (dated by TCRdb to 2016 to 2017). Concerning the study at large: In an earlier analysis of 450 to 750 of the donors, less than 350 Gb of sequence data and just under 120 million unique TCR beta sequences from about 179 million T cells were reported. About 310 gigabases of sequencing data and tens of millions of unique TCR sequences were included in an early release covering several hundred HLA-typed donors. Of the roughly 400 genotyped donors, over 80% were placed in the genetic ancestry cluster associated with self-reported Caucasian donors. The study aimed to test whether cataloging public T cell receptors could reveal signatures of past pathogen exposure. The T cell repertoires of around 730 subjects were profiled by immunosequencing and related to cytomegalovirus serostatus. Besides the first cohort of approximately 670 subjects, a separate validation cohort made up of 120 different subjects was used. To predict cytomegalovirus infection status, the study combined high-throughput TCR immunosequencing, statistical association of individual TCRs with disease status, and machine learning. A later analysis re-analyzed previously published TCR beta repertoires from 660 or so donors and added high-resolution HLA genotyping to study TCR occurrence patterns. Rather than using new phenotypic data, the later analysis identified candidate immune exposures from TCR beta sequences and from how often those sequences occurred across donors. To decide whether each TCR beta V gene segment behaved as functional or pseudogenic, an earlier analysis of several hundred of the donors relied on high-throughput TCR beta sequencing. Alongside the repertoire data, information on donor age, sex, ethnicity and CMV serostatus was compiled. A later genetic analysis used genome-wide SNP genotypes for about three fifths of the 666 donors, treating that subset as a discovery cohort. Every discovery cohort repertoire had been produced on one sequencing platform. HLA typing covered class I and class II loci at four-digit resolution. The number of donors typed differed by locus, with about 629-630 for A, B, C, DRB1 and DQB1, about 500 for DQA1, approximately 580 for DPA1, and some 440 for DPB1. Roughly five DR-DQ haplotypes were handled as single units for association and clustering, since linkage in the cohort was strong. On average, 235,054 unique TCR beta nucleotide sequences were sequenced per donor among 398 genotyped donors of the cohort, with 15% to 20% of those sequences being non-productive. Paper-wide results and their limitations: In the study, 150 to 200 TCR beta chains were listed as associated with cytomegalovirus. Most TCR sequences were seen in very few donors, while some public TCRs were found in many individuals. A later genetic analysis associated a missense DCLRE1C variant with V-gene and J-gene trimming of TCR beta chains, and an independent cohort replicated the association. Broadly in line with IMGT annotations, most TCR beta V segments showed up in productive rearrangements about 87% or about 30% of the time in an earlier analysis of under 700 of the donors. A later analysis reported that several top co-occurrence clusters appeared linked to parvovirus B19, influenza, CMV and Epstein-Barr virus. A few of the identified cytomegalovirus-associated TCR beta chains were confirmed in vitro to be specific for cytomegalovirus antigens. The authors suggested that the approach could potentially be extended to other disease states and immunological phenotypes. Only TCR beta chains were sequenced in this cohort, and the absence of alpha or paired-chain data limited detectable features. Roughly uniform sequencing depth across donors was assumed in presence/absence analyses, although this assumption may not hold. A later analysis found that TCR association rates varied across HLA loci, with DRB1 alleles showing the most associated TCRs and HLA-C alleles the fewest. A later analysis found that most CMV-associated TCR beta chains appeared HLA-restricted, with HLA associations seemingly driven largely by CMV exposure. A cluster of highly shared sequence variants was judged likely to be a technical artifact of the sequencing pipeline. A later genetic analysis reported fewer N-insertions in productive TCRs among donors in an Asian-associated ancestry cluster than the roughly 640-donor mean. Strong co-occurrence of HLA alleles, especially DR and DQ, made assigning TCR associations to individual alleles difficult. The 87-base-pair reads could not distinguish some IMGT-functional V segments, including TRBV6-2 and TRBV6-3, so those segments were excluded. Around 16 rarely observed V segments, including chromosome 9 orphons, were excluded from the earlier analysis of approximately 500 of the donors because counts were too low. CMV serostatus was the only immune exposure information available for the cohort. A further reported finding was that TCR beta sequences accurately predicted the HLA-A and HLA-B alleles for most subjects in the first cohort. The classifier was reported to diagnose cytomegalovirus status with high specificity and sensitivity in both the original and validation cohorts. In a later analysis, HLA-associated TCR beta chains were found to be more clonally expanded and to have lower generation probabilities than equally common non-associated chains. In a later analysis, 15,000 to 20,000 TCR beta sequences were associated with specific HLA alleles at a false discovery rate of 0.05. Because HLA typing was missing for some donors at each locus, association tests included only the typed subset. Correlated functional status among segregating V segments might be attributable to linkage disequilibrium, but an unknown experimental factor could not be ruled out.

The library was obtained by the immunoSEQ multiplex PCR assay. For the multiplex PCR, a mixture combining 60 forward primers for TCR Vbeta segments and 13 reverse primers for TCR Jbeta segments was used. Amplification of the CDR3 region of rearranged TCR beta genes was performed with a multiplex PCR assay on genomic DNA. Amplified TCR beta libraries were sequenced as 87-base-pair reads on the Illumina HiSeq System. In the source study's methods: In a later analysis, 80 million or so unique TCR beta chains were counted across the 650 to 700 repertoires, and some 10 million of these chains were shared by at least two donors. To remove PCR and sequencing errors, raw reads were error-corrected and collapsed into unique sequences using a nearest-neighbor algorithm that merged closely related sequences. Alignment of CDR3 sequences to IMGT reference sequences was used to assign V, D and J gene segments. Each retained sequence needed at least a six-nucleotide match to both a V gene segment and a J gene segment. Rearrangements were called productive when the CDR3 lacked stop codons and stayed in frame with V and J; all others were non-productive. Following IMGT convention, CDR3 was defined as the stretch from the second conserved V-encoded cysteine to the conserved J-encoded phenylalanine. The earlier analysis of about 610 of the donors excluded any sequence lacking an unambiguous match to a single V gene segment. An earlier analysis of 550 to 650 of the donors classified V segments as functional when productive rearrangements were above 56.7% and as segregating when the standard deviation between donors was above 5%. A statistical classification framework was developed to diagnose cytomegalovirus status using the catalog of TCR beta chain sequences. In a later analysis, TCR nucleotide sequences were compared against IMGT/GENE-DB human TR gene sequences so that V and J genes could be assigned. In a later analysis, CDR3 sequences and most-parsimonious VDJ recombination scenarios were assigned using the TCRdist pipeline. A later analysis defined each TCR beta chain by its CDR3 amino acid sequence plus V-gene family, and excluded reads lacking a unique V-gene family. As a way to deal with suspected cross-contamination and a sequencing artifact, a later analysis dropped 450 to 700 nucleotide sequences that were highly shared and had low generation probability. In a later analysis, a clonal expansion index was calculated for each public chain from normalized within-repertoire ranks of inferred template counts. Generation probabilities in a later analysis came from a VDJ recombination model fitted to out-of-frame rearrangements, and those results were checked against IGoR. Hypergeometric tests were used in a later analysis to score TCR-TCR, TCR-HLA and TCR-CMV co-occurrence, with a repertoire-size bias correction applied to the TCR pairs. To estimate false discovery rates, a later analysis permuted the HLA or CMV assignments 20 times. In a later analysis, co-occurring TCRs were grouped using DBSCAN, with TCRdist sequence similarity added in when clustering inside HLA-allele-positive subsets. For co-occurrence clustering, repertoires with fewer than 30,000 or more than 120,000 public chains were excluded, along with five or six repertoires with anomalous nucleotide sharing. TCRdb limited this immuneACCESS table to in-frame rearrangements with V and J called. A share of clones is missing; checked studies link under half to unresolved V genes, and the rest is unexplained. Clone size and V and J calls were adopted from that table, with D and trimming inferred from the DNA. For this sample, the table gives about 130,000 clones. The ten largest make up 1.5% to 2% of the sample.

The cohort consisted of some 730 healthy bone marrow donors. At the time of sampling, all cohort members were nominally healthy, though unrecorded immune exposures were likely present. The donor was CMV seronegative and was included in the group of a few hundred seronegative cohort members. Each donor provided a peripheral blood sample, and peripheral blood mononuclear cells were used for TCR beta sequencing. Genomic DNA extraction from the blood cell samples was performed with the Qiagen DNeasy Blood Extraction Kit. The junction shows trimming of 4 bases on V and 0 bases on J, and the gene matches do not reach 3 bases of it. The CDR3 runs 18 amino acids, cysteine and phenylalanine included. The kept DNA is CDR3 alone, 54 bases in frame from the first base. The germline V gene provides CDR1 MGHRA and CDR2 YSYEKL. As for this clone: Its binding antigen is unknown.

The source material was PBMCs. This clonotype was sampled from a woman aged 55-70 years in good health and CMV-seronegative. Recombination linked TRBV4-1 to TRBJ2-1; TRBD2 agrees with 16 junctional bases. Read as DNA, the sequence is TGCGCCAGCAGCCTGGGACTAGCGGGAGGGAGCTCCTACAATGAGCAGTTCTTC. This is translated as CASSLGLAGGSSYNEQFF.